These T cell receptor beta chains were read from a single sample in a study of T cells after yellow fever vaccination. From the 5' RACE reads, TCRdb called clonotypes with MiXCR, one entry per CDR3 protein. The table shows about 63,000 distinct CDR3 sequences, with about 7% occurring only once. The material was CD8+ T cells sorted from PBMCs, obtained 15 days after the yellow fever booster vaccination. Receptors were obtained from a man aged 30 to 45 who received the YFV17D yellow fever vaccine. CDR3s include the opening cysteine and the closing phenylalanine or tryptophan. The order of the fields is D gene, J gene, V gene, clone size, CDR3 protein, CDR3 DNA. D genes are given only for firm matches. Only part of the rows carry a size: once, few, many, or a class if the clone is expanded.

NA TRBJ2-3 TRBV15 many CATSRVGERTDTQYF TGTGCCACCAGCAGAGTTGGGGAGAGGACAGATACGCAGTATTTT
NA TRBJ1-3 TRBV12-3/TRBV12-4 NA CASRRPLTPGNTIYF TGTGCCAGCAGAAGACCATTAACACCTGGAAACACCATATATTTT
TRBD2 TRBJ2-1 TRBV7-2 many CASSLVLAGYDEQFF TGTGCCAGCAGCTTAGTATTAGCGGGATACGATGAGCAGTTCTTC
NA TRBJ2-1 TRBV3-1 many CASTLQGGFSEQFF TGTGCCAGCACCCTTCAGGGGGGGTTTAGTGAGCAGTTCTTC
NA TRBJ2-1 TRBV5-4 many CASSVPHEQFF TGTGCCAGCAGCGTCCCCCATGAGCAGTTCTTC
NA TRBJ2-5 TRBV29-1 many CSVEDLETQYF TGCAGCGTTGAAGACCTAGAGACCCAGTACTTC
TRBD2 TRBJ2-1 TRBV13 many CASSNDGTRSYNEQFF TGTGCCAGCAGCAACGACGGGACTAGGTCCTACAATGAGCAGTTCTTC
TRBD1 TRBJ2-5 TRBV5-1 many CASSLYDQGAYQETQYF TGCGCCAGCAGCTTGTACGATCAGGGGGCGTATCAAGAGACCCAGTACTTC
TRBD2 TRBJ2-1 TRBV3-1 many CASSQMSSGGEQFF TGTGCCAGCAGCCAGATGTCTAGCGGCGGTGAGCAGTTCTTC
NA TRBJ2-2 TRBV9 many CASSVGLNTGELFF TGTGCCAGCAGCGTAGGCCTGAACACCGGGGAGCTGTTTTTT
TRBD2 TRBJ2-1 TRBV27 many CASSPKTSNYEQFF TGTGCCAGCAGCCCAAAGACTAGCAACTATGAGCAGTTCTTC
NA TRBJ2-1 TRBV11-2 many CASSLGLGPDNEQFF TGTGCCAGCAGCTTGGGTTTGGGACCTGACAATGAGCAGTTCTTC
TRBD2 TRBJ2-1 TRBV12-3/TRBV12-4 few CASSDRRASGSVYNEQFF TGTGCCAGCAGCGACCGAAGGGCTAGCGGGAGTGTCTACAATGAGCAGTTCTTC
TRBD2 TRBJ2-7 TRBV7-2 many CASSLMQAGSEQYF TGTGCCAGCAGCTTAATGCAAGCGGGAAGCGAGCAGTACTTC
NA TRBJ2-7 TRBV11-2 many CASSLSVELDYEQYF TGTGCCAGCAGCTTATCAGTAGAGTTGGACTACGAGCAGTACTTC
NA TRBJ2-7 TRBV12-3/TRBV12-4 many CASSPSGPYEQYF TGTGCCAGCAGTCCCAGCGGTCCCTACGAGCAGTACTTC
NA TRBJ2-3 TRBV6-2/TRBV6-3 many CASRTAVEQYF TGTGCCAGCAGGACCGCAGTGGAGCAGTATTTT
TRBD2 TRBJ2-7 TRBV5-1 many CASSPSGLAGGPYEQYF TGCGCCAGCAGCCCTTCGGGACTAGCGGGAGGGCCCTACGAGCAGTACTTC
TRBD1 TRBJ1-2 TRBV15 many CATSEGAIYGYTF TGTGCCACCAGCGAGGGGGCGATCTATGGCTACACCTTC
NA TRBJ1-5 TRBV24-1 many CATSDFGQPQHF TGTGCCACCAGTGATTTTGGTCAGCCCCAGCATTTT
NA TRBJ1-4 TRBV27 many CASSTTDATNEKLFF TGTGCCAGCAGCACGACAGATGCAACTAATGAAAAACTGTTTTTT
TRBD2 TRBJ2-1 TRBV27 NA CAPNRGRVQNEQFF TGTGCCCCCAATCGGGGGAGGGTCCAGAATGAGCAGTTCTTC
NA TRBJ2-1 TRBV28 many CASSFNPRDEQFF TGTGCCAGCAGTTTTAATCCCCGAGATGAGCAGTTCTTC
TRBD2 TRBJ2-7 TRBV19 many CASSISGTTYEQYF TGTGCCAGTAGTATCTCCGGGACTACCTACGAGCAGTACTTC
TRBD1 TRBJ2-7 TRBV11-2 few CASAHSPGQGYEQYF TGTGCCAGCGCCCACTCGCCGGGACAGGGCTACGAGCAGTACTTC
TRBD2 TRBJ2-1 TRBV20-1 many CSATSGGRGNEQFF TGCAGTGCTACTAGCGGAGGGAGGGGCAATGAGCAGTTCTTC
TRBD2 TRBJ2-5 TRBV20-1 many CSARGTSRETQYF TGCAGTGCTAGGGGGACTAGCCGGGAGACCCAGTACTTC
NA TRBJ1-2 TRBV6-5 many CASRDGGGYTF TGTGCCAGCAGAGATGGAGGCGGCTACACCTTC
TRBD1 TRBJ2-3 TRBV6-1 many CASAPGQGRSTDTQYF TGTGCCAGCGCACCGGGACAGGGCAGGAGCACAGATACGCAGTATTTT
TRBD1 TRBJ1-2 TRBV25-1 few CASSELGQGGFGYTF TGTGCCAGCAGTGAATTGGGACAGGGTGGATTCGGCTACACCTTC
NA TRBJ2-1 TRBV7-9 many CASFPLVNNEQFF TGTGCCAGCTTCCCCCTGGTTAACAATGAGCAGTTCTTC
NA TRBJ1-4 TRBV14 few CASSQVVGIGEKLFF TGTGCCAGCAGCCAAGTGGTCGGGATAGGCGAAAAACTGTTTTTT
NA TRBJ2-2 TRBV9 many CASKPNTGELFF TGTGCCAGCAAACCGAACACCGGGGAGCTGTTTTTT
NA TRBJ2-1 TRBV27 many CASSLLGDEQFF TGTGCCAGCAGTTTATTGGGTGATGAGCAGTTCTTC
NA TRBJ2-7 TRBV11-2 many CASSSWLGEQYF TGTGCCAGCAGCTCTTGGTTGGGCGAGCAGTACTTC
TRBD2 TRBJ2-7 TRBV6-5 many CASSYGEGSYEQYF TGTGCCAGCAGTTACGGGGAGGGGTCCTACGAGCAGTACTTC
NA TRBJ2-1 TRBV28 many CASGDGNEQFF TGTGCCAGCGGGGATGGGAATGAGCAGTTCTTC
NA TRBJ2-7 TRBV7-6 NA CASSLRQDPYEQYF TGTGCCAGCAGCTTACGGCAGGACCCCTACGAGCAGTACTTC
NA TRBJ2-1 TRBV12-3/TRBV12-4 many CASKPGLLSYNEQFF TGTGCCAGCAAACCGGGACTCCTCTCCTACAATGAGCAGTTCTTC
NA TRBJ2-2 TRBV4-3 many CASSLVYGSDTGELFF TGCGCCAGCAGCCTCGTATACGGGAGTGATACCGGGGAGCTGTTTTTT
NA TRBJ2-2 TRBV20-1 many CSAESTGAGELFF TGCAGTGCTGAATCAACCGGGGCCGGGGAGCTGTTTTTT
NA TRBJ2-1 TRBV24-1 many CATRGRDGYEQFF TGTGCCACCAGGGGACGGGATGGGTATGAGCAGTTCTTC
TRBD1 TRBJ2-7 TRBV29-1 many CSVEGGQGSYEQYF TGCAGCGTGGAGGGGGGACAGGGCTCCTACGAGCAGTACTTC
NA TRBJ2-7 TRBV6-5 many CASSSLGGSGYEQYF TGTGCCAGCAGTAGCCTCGGGGGAAGCGGTTACGAGCAGTACTTC
TRBD2 TRBJ2-1 TRBV3-1 many CASSQGEWGLAIEQFF TGTGCCAGCAGCCAAGGGGAATGGGGACTAGCGATTGAGCAGTTCTTC
NA TRBJ2-7 TRBV2 many CASMGGPSYEQYF TGTGCCAGCATGGGAGGACCCTCCTACGAGCAGTACTTC
NA TRBJ1-6 TRBV27 many CASSFGVDNSPLHF TGTGCCAGCAGTTTTGGGGTAGATAATTCACCCCTCCACTTT
NA TRBJ2-7 TRBV5-4 NA CASSLEGYSYEQYF TGTGCCAGCAGCTTGGAGGGTTACTCCTACGAGCAGTACTTC
TRBD2 TRBJ2-1 TRBV10-2 many CASRWGGREYQYNEQFF TGCGCCAGCAGATGGGGGGGACGGGAGTACCAGTACAATGAGCAGTTCTTC
TRBD1 TRBJ2-7 TRBV20-1 many CSARGQGPYEQYF TGCAGTGCTAGAGGACAGGGACCCTACGAGCAGTACTTC
TRBD1 TRBJ2-5 TRBV15 many CATSSPGQTYQETQYF TGTGCCACCAGCAGTCCGGGACAGACGTACCAAGAGACCCAGTACTTC
NA TRBJ1-2 TRBV7-9 NA CASSDLGVYGYTF TGTGCCAGCAGCGACCTGGGAGTTTATGGCTACACCTTC
NA TRBJ2-7 TRBV15 many CATSRDVGRDSREQYF TGTGCCACCAGCAGAGATGTGGGCAGGGATTCGCGCGAGCAGTACTTC
TRBD1 TRBJ2-1 TRBV10-3 many CAIRDPFEGAGNEQFF TGTGCCATCAGGGACCCCTTTGAGGGGGCAGGGAATGAGCAGTTCTTC
TRBD1 TRBJ2-1 TRBV20-1 many CSARDREIYNEQFF TGCAGTGCTCGGGACAGGGAGATCTACAATGAGCAGTTCTTC
NA TRBJ1-1 TRBV28 NA CASSFTNRYTEAFF TGTGCCAGCAGTTTTACTAACAGGTACACTGAAGCTTTCTTT
TRBD1 TRBJ2-1 TRBV29-1 many CSVTPGTGPYNEQFF TGCAGCGTTACCCCCGGGACAGGGCCCTACAATGAGCAGTTCTTC
NA TRBJ2-3 TRBV5-1 many CASSLEGGDTQYF TGCGCCAGCAGCTTGGAGGGAGGCGATACGCAGTATTTT